These T cell receptor beta chains were read from a single sample in a study of blood T cells in healthy people across ages. TCRdb reprocessed the 5' RACE reads with MiXCR, giving one entry per CDR3 protein. The sample contains around 2 million distinct CDR3 sequences, 30% to 40% of which appear only once. The specimen sequenced was blood. The receptors come from a human donor in good health. CDR3s include the opening cysteine and the closing phenylalanine or tryptophan. The D gene is left open where the match is weak. Not all rows give a size; the values are once, few, many and, for expanded clones, a class.

v_gene,d_gene,abundance,j_gene,CDR3nt,CDR3aa
TRBV12-3/TRBV12-4,-,-,TRBJ1-2,TGTGCCAGCAGCTACACCGGGGCCAGCAAAGATGGCTACACCTTC,CASSYTGASKDGYTF
TRBV6-4,-,-,TRBJ2-2,TGTGCCAGCAGTGACTCTTTGTACACCGGGGAGCTGTTTTTT,CASSDSLYTGELFF
TRBV6-2/TRBV6-3,-,few,TRBJ1-2,TGTGCCAGCGCAATAGGGACTAACTATGGCTACACCTTC,CASAIGTNYGYTF
TRBV10-3,-,-,TRBJ2-1,TGTGCCATCACCGGACAGACTAACAATGAGCAGTTCTTC,CAITGQTNNEQFF
TRBV7-9,-,few,TRBJ1-4,TGTGCCAGCAGCTTACGGACCGGGCTGACCGGAGCGGGTGAAAAACTGTTTTTT,CASSLRTGLTGAGEKLFF
TRBV5-1,TRBD1,-,TRBJ1-2,TGCGCCAGCAGCTTGCTGTCGCAGGGGGCTAACTATGGCTACACCTTC,CASSLLSQGANYGYTF
TRBV7-9,-,-,TRBJ2-1,TGTGCCAGCAGCTTATCCGACTACGCCTACAATGAGCAGTTCTTC,CASSLSDYAYNEQFF
TRBV5-1,TRBD2,few,TRBJ2-1,TGCGCCAGCACCCTTCAGACTAGCTCCAATGAGCAGTTCTTC,CASTLQTSSNEQFF
TRBV4-1,-,-,TRBJ1-1,TGCGCCAGCAGCCAAGCGGGGTGGTGGGGGGGAAATGAAGCTTTCTTT,CASSQAGWWGGNEAFF
TRBV29-1,-,-,TRBJ2-5,TGCAGCGCCGTAGGGGGTCGGGGGGAGACCCAGTACTTC,CSAVGGRGETQYF
TRBV6-6,-,few,TRBJ1-5,TGTGCCAGCAGCCCCCCGGGGAGCAATCAGCCCCAGCATTTT,CASSPPGSNQPQHF
TRBV6-2/TRBV6-3,-,-,TRBJ2-3,TGTGCCAGCAGTCCCGGAGAACCCACAGATACGCAGTATTTT,CASSPGEPTDTQYF
TRBV12-3/TRBV12-4,-,-,TRBJ2-4,TGTGCCAGCAGTCCTGACCAGGGAAACATTCAGTACTTC,CASSPDQGNIQYF
TRBV7-2,TRBD2,few,TRBJ2-1,TGTGCCAGCAGCTCTAATGTCGGGAGGGCCTACAATGAGCAGTTCTTC,CASSSNVGRAYNEQFF
TRBV7-2,-,-,TRBJ2-1,TGTGCCAGCAGCTTTTGGGGGGGGGCGAATGAGCAGTTCTTC,CASSFWGGANEQFF
TRBV4-1,TRBD1,few,TRBJ2-1,TGCGCCAGCAGCCAAATTGGGACAGGGGGCCGGAATGAGCAGTTCTTC,CASSQIGTGGRNEQFF
TRBV2,-,few,TRBJ1-2,TGTGCCAGCGGCCCGGCAGCTAGGGGCTACACCTTC,CASGPAARGYTF
TRBV20-1,-,few,TRBJ2-1,TGCAGTGCTTCCGCCCGAAATGAGCAGTTCTTC,CSASARNEQFF
TRBV5-1,-,few,TRBJ1-1,TGCGCCAGCAGCTCCCTGGGGGGAGAGAACACTGAAGCTTTCTTT,CASSSLGGENTEAFF
TRBV20-1,-,-,TRBJ1-2,TGCAGTGCTAGAGCCCAGCCTGACTATGGCTACACCTTC,CSARAQPDYGYTF
TRBV7-9,-,-,TRBJ1-4,TGTGCCAGCAGCTGGGCGGTAGGATTAGGAGAAAAACTGTTTTTT,CASSWAVGLGEKLFF
TRBV5-1,-,few,TRBJ1-4,TGCGCCAGCAGCTTGGACGGAAAACTGTTTTTT,CASSLDGKLFF
TRBV6-5,-,-,TRBJ1-1,TGTGCCACCCACAACGAGAGGGGAGCTTTCTTT,CATHNERGAFF
TRBV20-1,-,-,TRBJ1-1,TGCAGTGCTAGAGATGAGGCTAGGGGAGCTTTCTTT,CSARDEARGAFF
TRBV10-3,-,few,TRBJ2-7,TGTGCCATCAGAAAAACGCAGGGCGAGCAGTACTTC,CAIRKTQGEQYF
TRBV5-5,-,few,TRBJ1-2,TGTGCCAGCAGCTTGGAATGGGAGTCCACTTTTTACACCTTC,CASSLEWESTFYTF
TRBV20-1,TRBD2,-,TRBJ2-5,TGCAGTGCTATCCCGGGGGGGGCCACCTACAATGAGCAGTACTTC,CSAIPGGATYNEQYF
TRBV6-2/TRBV6-3,-,-,TRBJ2-1,TGTGCCAGCAGTAAGCACACTGAGTTCTACAATGAGCAGTTCTTC,CASSKHTEFYNEQFF
TRBV29-1,TRBD1,-,TRBJ2-7,TGCAGCGTTGCCCCTCGGACAGGCAGATACGAGCAGTACTTC,CSVAPRTGRYEQYF
TRBV3-1,TRBD1,once,TRBJ2-6,TGTGCCAGCAGCCAAGATTTGACAGGGGGCTTCGTCCTGACTTTC,CASSQDLTGGFVLTF
TRBV7-2,-,-,TRBJ2-3,TGTGCCAGCAGCTCCCGGAGGGGGGGCACAGATACGCAGTATTTT,CASSSRRGGTDTQYF
TRBV11-1,TRBD2,-,TRBJ2-1,TGTGCCAGCAGCTACTCGGCGGGACTAGCCGGCGGTGAGCAGTTCTTC,CASSYSAGLAGGEQFF
TRBV29-1,TRBD1,few,TRBJ2-1,TGCAGCGTTGTCTCGGCAGGGGGTGTCCAAAACATTCAGTTCTTC,CSVVSAGGVQNIQFF
TRBV4-3,-,few,TRBJ1-5,TGCGCCAGCAGCCAAGATTTCGGGGCTTTCAATCAGCCCCAGCATTTT,CASSQDFGAFNQPQHF
TRBV5-6,-,-,TRBJ1-5,TGTGCCAGCAGCTTGGCCTTAGAATCTAATCAGCCCCAGCATTTT,CASSLALESNQPQHF
TRBV10-3,TRBD1,few,TRBJ2-6,TGTGCAATCAAGGGACAGGGGGTGTCTGGGGCCAACGTCCTGACTTTC,CAIKGQGVSGANVLTF
TRBV27,-,few,TRBJ1-2,TGTGCCAGCAGTTCATGGGGGAATGGCTACACCTTC,CASSSWGNGYTF
TRBV29-1,-,-,TRBJ1-4,TGCAGCGTTGGAAAAGCAGGGCAGCATGAAAAACTGTTTTTT,CSVGKAGQHEKLFF
TRBV7-3,-,-,TRBJ2-1,TGTGCCAGCAGCTTCAGGGAAGGTGGTGAGCAGTTCTTC,CASSFREGGEQFF
TRBV6-5,-,-,TRBJ2-2,TGTGCCAGCAGTTACTCGATCTATGGGGAGCTGTTTTTT,CASSYSIYGELFF
TRBV28,-,-,TRBJ1-2,TGTGCCAGCAGAATGGCAGGGAGATATGGCTACACCTTC,CASRMAGRYGYTF
TRBV15,TRBD1,-,TRBJ2-6,TGTGCCACCAGGCCCGGGACAGGGATAGCTGGGGCCAACGTCCTGACTTTC,CATRPGTGIAGANVLTF
TRBV28,-,-,TRBJ2-5,TGTGCCAGCAGTTCCACAGGGCGGGTTCCATCAGAAGAGACCCAGTACTTC,CASSSTGRVPSEETQYF
TRBV20-1,-,-,TRBJ2-7,TGCAGTGCTAGAGATTCGGGGACGGTCGGCGAGCAGTACTTC,CSARDSGTVGEQYF